This T cell receptor beta chain came from a study of blood T cell repertoires in COVID-19. Study as a whole: There were acute and convalescent COVID-19 samples, and they came from the United States, Italy and Spain. Sources were T cells, B-cell-depleted T cells, or PBMCs; the material itself was cDNA or gDNA.

As originally analysed: From reference gene primer amplification, estimates of nucleated cell counts were derived. The data were produced by immunoSEQ multiplex PCR, yet TCRdb's version contains in-frame clones alone and is incomplete. The V and J calls and clone size were taken over from that table, and D and trimming were inferred from the DNA. The sample contains tens of thousands of clones, 70% to 75% of which appear only once. The CDR3 contains 12 residues. Trimming shortened V by 4 bases and J by 5 bases, and 9 bases separated the two germline ends. Looked up from germline, CDR1 is SGHRS and CDR2 is YFSETQ. This clone was observed once.

The gene calls are TRBV5-1 and TRBJ2-5; D gene uncertain. The specimen was peripheral blood. The sequence derives from a woman in her 70s with acute or convalescent COVID-19. The CDR3 sequence is CASSREWETQYF. Written as DNA, the CDR3 is TGCGCCAGCAGCCGAGAATGGGAGACCCAGTACTTC.